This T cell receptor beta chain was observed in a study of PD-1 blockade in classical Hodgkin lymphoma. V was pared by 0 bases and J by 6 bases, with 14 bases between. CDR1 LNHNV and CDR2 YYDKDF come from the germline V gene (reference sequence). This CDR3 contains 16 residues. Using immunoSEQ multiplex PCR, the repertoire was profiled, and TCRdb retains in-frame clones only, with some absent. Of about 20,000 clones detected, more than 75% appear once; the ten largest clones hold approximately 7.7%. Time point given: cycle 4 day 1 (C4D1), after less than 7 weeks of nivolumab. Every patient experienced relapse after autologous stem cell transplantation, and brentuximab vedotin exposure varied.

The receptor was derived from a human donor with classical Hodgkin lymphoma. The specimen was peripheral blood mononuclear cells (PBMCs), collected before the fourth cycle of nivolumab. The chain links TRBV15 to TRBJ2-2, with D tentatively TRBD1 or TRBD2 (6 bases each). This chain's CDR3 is CATSRDRGQFAGELFF. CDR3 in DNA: TGTGCCACCAGCAGAGACCGGGGGCAGTTCGCCGGGGAGCTGTTTTTT.